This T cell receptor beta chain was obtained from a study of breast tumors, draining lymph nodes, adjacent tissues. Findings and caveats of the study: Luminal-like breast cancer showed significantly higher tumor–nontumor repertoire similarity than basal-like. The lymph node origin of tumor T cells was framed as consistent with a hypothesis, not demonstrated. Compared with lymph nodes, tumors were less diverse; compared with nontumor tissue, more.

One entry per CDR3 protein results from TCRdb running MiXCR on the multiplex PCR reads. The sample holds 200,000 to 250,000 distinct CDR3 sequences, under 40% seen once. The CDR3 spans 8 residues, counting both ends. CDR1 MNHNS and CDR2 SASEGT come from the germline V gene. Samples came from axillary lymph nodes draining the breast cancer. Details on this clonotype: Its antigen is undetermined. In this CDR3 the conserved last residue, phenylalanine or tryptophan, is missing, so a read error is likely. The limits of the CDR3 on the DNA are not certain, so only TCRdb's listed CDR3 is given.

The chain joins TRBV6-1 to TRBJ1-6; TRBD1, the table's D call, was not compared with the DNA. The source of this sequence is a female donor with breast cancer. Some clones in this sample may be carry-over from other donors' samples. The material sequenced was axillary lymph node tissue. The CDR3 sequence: CASSENRG.